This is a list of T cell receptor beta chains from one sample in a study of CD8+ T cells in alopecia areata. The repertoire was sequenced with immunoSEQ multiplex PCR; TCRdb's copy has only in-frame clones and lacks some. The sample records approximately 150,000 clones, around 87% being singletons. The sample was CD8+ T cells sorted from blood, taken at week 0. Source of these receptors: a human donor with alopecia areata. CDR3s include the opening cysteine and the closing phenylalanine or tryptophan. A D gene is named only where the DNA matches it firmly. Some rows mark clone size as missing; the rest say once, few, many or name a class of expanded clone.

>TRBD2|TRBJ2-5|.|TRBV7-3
TGTGCCAGCAGCTTAGGGGGGGTAGAGACCCAGTACTTC
CASSLGGVETQYF
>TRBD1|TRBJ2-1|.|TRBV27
TGTGCCAGCAGTCGGACAGGGTGGTATAGGTCCTACAATGAGCAGTTCTTC
CASSRTGWYRSYNEQFF
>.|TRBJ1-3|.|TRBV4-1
TGCGCCAGCAGCCAAGATCCGGGCTCTGGAAACACCATATATTTT
CASSQDPGSGNTIYF
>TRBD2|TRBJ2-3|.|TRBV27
TGTGCCAGCAGGGGACTAGCGGGACCCACAGATACGCAGTATTTT
CASRGLAGPTDTQYF
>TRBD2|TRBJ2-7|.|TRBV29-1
TGCAGCGTTGCGCTAGCGGCCGCCTACGAGCAGTACTTC
CSVALAAAYEQYF
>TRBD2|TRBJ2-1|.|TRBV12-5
TGTGCTAGTGGTTTGGCGGGGGGGCCACATGAGCAGTTCTTC
CASGLAGGPHEQFF
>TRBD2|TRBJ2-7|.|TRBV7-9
TGTGCCAGCAGCTTAGGGTGGGCTAGCGGGTACGAGCAGTACTTC
CASSLGWASGYEQYF
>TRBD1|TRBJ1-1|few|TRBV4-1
TGCGCCAGCAGCTGGGGACAGGGGGAGGCTGAAGCTTTCTTT
CASSWGQGEAEAFF
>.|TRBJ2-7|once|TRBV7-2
TGTGCCAGCAGCTTTAGCTCCTACGAGCAGTACTTC
CASSFSSYEQYF
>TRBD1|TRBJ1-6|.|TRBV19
TGTGCCAGTAGTTTGGACAGGGGTAATTCACCCCTCCACTTT
CASSLDRGNSPLHF
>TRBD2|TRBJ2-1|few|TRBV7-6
TGTGCCAGCAGCCCCGGACTAGCGGGAGCGATTTTGGACTACAATGAGCAGTTCTTC
CASSPGLAGAILDYNEQFF
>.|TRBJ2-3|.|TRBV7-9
TGTGCCAGTATTCTTAGCGGAAGCACAGATACGCAGTATTTT
CASILSGSTDTQYF
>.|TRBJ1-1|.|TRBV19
TGTGCCAGTAGTCCCTCTGGGCAGGGGACCACTGAAGCTTTCTTT
CASSPSGQGTTEAFF
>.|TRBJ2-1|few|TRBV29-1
TGCAGCGTTGTCCCGTCGGGACGGGGGAATGAGCAGTTCTTC
CSVVPSGRGNEQFF
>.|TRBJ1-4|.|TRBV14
TGTGCCAGCAGCAGGACCTCCGGGATATTGGGAGATGAAAAACTGTTTTTT
CASSRTSGILGDEKLFF
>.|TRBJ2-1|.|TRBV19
TGTGCCAGTAGTATTCTGGGGACGTCCTACAATGAGCAGTTCTTC
CASSILGTSYNEQFF
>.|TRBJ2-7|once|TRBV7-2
TGTGCCAGCAGCCCGGAGGGAAACTACGAGCAGTACTTC
CASSPEGNYEQYF
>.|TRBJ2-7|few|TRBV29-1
TGCAGCGCCGGGACCAACTACGAGCAGTACTTC
CSAGTNYEQYF
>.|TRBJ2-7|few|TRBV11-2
TGTGCCAGCAGCGGGCGGGACAGCTACGAGCAGTACTTC
CASSGRDSYEQYF
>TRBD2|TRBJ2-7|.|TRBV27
TGTGCCAGCAGTATAATAGCGGGGCGACGTGAGCAGTACTTC
CASSIIAGRREQYF
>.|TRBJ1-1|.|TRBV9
TGTGCCAGCACCTTTCAGGGGAGGAGAAACACTGAAGCTTTCTTT
CASTFQGRRNTEAFF
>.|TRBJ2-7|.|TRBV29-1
TGCAGCGTTGAAGTACAGGGCTCGTCCTACGAGCAGTACTTC
CSVEVQGSSYEQYF
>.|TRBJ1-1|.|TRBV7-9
TGTGCCAGCAGCTGTACGGCATCCCGGGAGGGGCGCAACACTGAAGCTTTCTTT
CASSCTASREGRNTEAFF
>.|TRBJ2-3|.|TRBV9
TGTGCCAGCAGCGTAGGGGGGTCAGATACGCAGTATTTT
CASSVGGSDTQYF
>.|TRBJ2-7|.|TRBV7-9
TGTGCCAGCAGCTTACCGGGAGACTACGAGCAGTACTTC
CASSLPGDYEQYF
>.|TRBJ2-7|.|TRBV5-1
TGCGCCAGCAGCTTAGAAACACTATCCTACGAGCAGTACTTC
CASSLETLSYEQYF
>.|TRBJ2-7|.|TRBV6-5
TGTGCCAGCAGTTACAAAGACAGATTCTACGAGCAGTACTTC
CASSYKDRFYEQYF
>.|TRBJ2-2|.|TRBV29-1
TGCAGCGTTGAACAGACCATGAACACCGGGGAGCTGTTTTTT
CSVEQTMNTGELFF
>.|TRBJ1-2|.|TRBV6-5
TGTGCCAGCAGGGACAGCGTTAACTATGGCTACACCTTC
CASRDSVNYGYTF
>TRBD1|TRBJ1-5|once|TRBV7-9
TGTGCCAGCAGCTCGACCGACAGGGCGCAGCCCCAGCATTTT
CASSSTDRAQPQHF
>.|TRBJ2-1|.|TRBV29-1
TGCAGCGTTGATACGGGGCTCCACAATGAGCAGTTCTTC
CSVDTGLHNEQFF
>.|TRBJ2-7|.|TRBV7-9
TGTGCCAGCAGCTTAGTGTGGGGCTACGAGCAGTACTTC
CASSLVWGYEQYF
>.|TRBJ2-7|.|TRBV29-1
TGCAGCGCAAGGGACTGGAGCTCCTACGAGCAGTACTTC
CSARDWSSYEQYF
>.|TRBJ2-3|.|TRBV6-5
TGTGCCAGCAGTTATGCGGCTAACACAGATACGCAGTATTTT
CASSYAANTDTQYF
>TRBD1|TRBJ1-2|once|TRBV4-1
TGCGCCAGCAGCCAAGCGGAGGACAGGGTCTATGGCTACACCTTC
CASSQAEDRVYGYTF
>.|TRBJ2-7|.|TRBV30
TGTGCCTGGAGTACAGGGACCTACGAGCAGTACTTC
CAWSTGTYEQYF
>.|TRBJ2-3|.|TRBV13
TGTGCCAGCAGCTTCAATCCAGATACGCAGTATTTT
CASSFNPDTQYF